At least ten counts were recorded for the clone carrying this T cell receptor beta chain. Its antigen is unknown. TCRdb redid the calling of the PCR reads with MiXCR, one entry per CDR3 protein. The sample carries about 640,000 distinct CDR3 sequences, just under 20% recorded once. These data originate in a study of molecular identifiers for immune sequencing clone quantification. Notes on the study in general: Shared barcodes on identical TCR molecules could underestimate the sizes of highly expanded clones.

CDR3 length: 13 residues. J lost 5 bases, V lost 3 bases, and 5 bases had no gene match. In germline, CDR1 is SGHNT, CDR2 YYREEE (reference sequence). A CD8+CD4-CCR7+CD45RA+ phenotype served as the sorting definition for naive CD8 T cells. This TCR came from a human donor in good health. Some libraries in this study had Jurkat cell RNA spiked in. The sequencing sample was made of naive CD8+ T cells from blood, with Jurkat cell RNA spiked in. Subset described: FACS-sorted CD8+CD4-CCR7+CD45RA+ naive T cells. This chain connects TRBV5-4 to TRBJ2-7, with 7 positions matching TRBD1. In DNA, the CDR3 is TGTGCCAGCAGCTATCAGGGGGTCGACGAGCAGTACTTC. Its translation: CASSYQGVDEQYF.